This T cell receptor (beta chain) appears in the sequencing data of a study of metastatic and nonmetastatic thyroid tumors. In the study overall: Repertoires from blood and tumor or nodule tissue of malignant and benign thyroid patients were compared.

TCRdb re-called clones via MiXCR from the PCR reads. Among about 20,000 clones listed, roughly 31% were seen once. This clone was observed a handful of times. Its target is unknown. This CDR3 is 16 amino acids long. Trimming removed 4 bases from V and 8 bases from J; junction bases left unmatched: 12. CDR1 is KGHSH, CDR2 LQKENI, per germline. Patients had received no treatment of any kind before thyroid surgery. Study-wide results and caveats: As reported, TCR beta diversity in blood and tumor was significantly higher in malignant thyroid tumors than in benign nodules.

The clonotype originates from a female donor with papillary thyroid cancer or a benign thyroid nodule (not recorded which). Some clones in this sample may be carry-over from other donors' samples. This rearrangement joins TRBV18 to TRBJ2-1; 9 bases agree with TRBD1. The sequenced material came from blood. CDR3 sequence (DNA): TGTGCCAGCTCACAACGCATTACACAGGGGGCCCATGAGCAGTTCTTC. Translating it yields CASSQRITQGAHEQFF.